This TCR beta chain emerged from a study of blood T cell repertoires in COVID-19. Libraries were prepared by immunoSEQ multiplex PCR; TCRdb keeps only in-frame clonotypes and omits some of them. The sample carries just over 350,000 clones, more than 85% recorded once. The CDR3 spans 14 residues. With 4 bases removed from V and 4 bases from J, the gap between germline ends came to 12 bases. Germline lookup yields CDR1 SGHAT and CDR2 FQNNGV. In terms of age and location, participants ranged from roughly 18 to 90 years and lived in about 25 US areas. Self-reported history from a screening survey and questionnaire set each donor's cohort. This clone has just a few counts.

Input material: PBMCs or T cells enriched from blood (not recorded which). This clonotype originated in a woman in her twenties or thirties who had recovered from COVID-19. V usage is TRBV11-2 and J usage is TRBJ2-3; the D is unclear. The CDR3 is CASSSYLGSDTQYF. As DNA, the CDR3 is TGTGCCAGCAGCTCCTATCTAGGATCAGATACGCAGTATTTT.